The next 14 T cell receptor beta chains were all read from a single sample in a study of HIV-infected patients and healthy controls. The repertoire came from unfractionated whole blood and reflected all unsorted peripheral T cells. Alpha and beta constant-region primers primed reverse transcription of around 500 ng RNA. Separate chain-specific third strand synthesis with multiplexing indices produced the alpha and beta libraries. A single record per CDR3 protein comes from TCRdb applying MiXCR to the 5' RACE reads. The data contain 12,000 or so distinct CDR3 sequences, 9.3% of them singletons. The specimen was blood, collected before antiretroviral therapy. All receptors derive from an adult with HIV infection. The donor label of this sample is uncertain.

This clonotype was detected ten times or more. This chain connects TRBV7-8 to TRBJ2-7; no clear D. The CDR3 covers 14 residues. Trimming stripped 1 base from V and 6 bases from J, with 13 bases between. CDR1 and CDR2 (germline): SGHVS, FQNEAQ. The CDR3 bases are TGTGCCAGCAGCTTAGGGTGGCAGAGTGGCGAGCAGTACTTC. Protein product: CASSLGWQSGEQYF.

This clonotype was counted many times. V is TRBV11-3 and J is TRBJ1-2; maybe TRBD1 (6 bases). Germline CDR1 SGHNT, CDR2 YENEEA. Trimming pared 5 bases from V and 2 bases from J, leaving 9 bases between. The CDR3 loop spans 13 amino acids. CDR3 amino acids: CASSPQGNYGYTF. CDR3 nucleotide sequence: TGTGCCAGCAGCCCACAGGGCAACTATGGCTACACCTTC.

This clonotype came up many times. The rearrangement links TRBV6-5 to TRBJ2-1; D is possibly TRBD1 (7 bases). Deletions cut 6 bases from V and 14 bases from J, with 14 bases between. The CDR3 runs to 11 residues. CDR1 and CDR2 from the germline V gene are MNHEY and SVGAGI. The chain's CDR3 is CASRKTGEEFF. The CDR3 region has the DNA TGTGCCAGCAGAAAAACAGGGGAGGAGTTCTTC.

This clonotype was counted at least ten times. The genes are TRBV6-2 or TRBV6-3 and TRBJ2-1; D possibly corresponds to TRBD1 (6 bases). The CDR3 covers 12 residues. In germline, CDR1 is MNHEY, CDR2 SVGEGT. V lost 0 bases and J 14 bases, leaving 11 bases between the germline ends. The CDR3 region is CASSYSRQDEFF. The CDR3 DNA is TGTGCCAGCAGTTACTCGAGACAGGATGAGTTCTTC.

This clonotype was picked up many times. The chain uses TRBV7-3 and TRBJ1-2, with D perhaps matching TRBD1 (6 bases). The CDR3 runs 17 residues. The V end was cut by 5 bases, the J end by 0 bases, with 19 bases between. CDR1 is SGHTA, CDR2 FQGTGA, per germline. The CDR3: CASSPRGGQVANYGYTF. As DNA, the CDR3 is TGTGCCAGCAGCCCGCGAGGGGGGCAGGTCGCTAACTATGGCTACACCTTC.

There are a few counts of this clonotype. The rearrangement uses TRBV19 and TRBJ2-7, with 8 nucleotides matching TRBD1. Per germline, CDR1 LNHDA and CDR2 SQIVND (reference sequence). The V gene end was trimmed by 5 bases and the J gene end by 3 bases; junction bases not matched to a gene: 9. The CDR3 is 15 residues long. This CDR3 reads CASSYRTGIIYEQYF. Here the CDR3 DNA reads TGTGCCAGTAGTTACAGGACAGGGATCATCTACGAGCAGTACTTC.

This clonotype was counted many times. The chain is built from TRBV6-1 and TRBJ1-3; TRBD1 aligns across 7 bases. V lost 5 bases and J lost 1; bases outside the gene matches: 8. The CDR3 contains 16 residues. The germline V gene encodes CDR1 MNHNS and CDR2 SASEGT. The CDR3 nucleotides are TGTGCCAGCAGTCCCAAGGGGACAGTATCTGGAAACACCATATATTTT. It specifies CASSPKGTVSGNTIYF.

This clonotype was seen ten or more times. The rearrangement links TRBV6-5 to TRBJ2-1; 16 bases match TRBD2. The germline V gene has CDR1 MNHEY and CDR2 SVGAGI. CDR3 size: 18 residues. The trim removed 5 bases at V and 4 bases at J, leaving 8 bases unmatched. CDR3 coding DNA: TGTGCCAGCAGTACAGGGACTAGCGGGGGGGCAAGATACAATGAGCAGTTCTTC. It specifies CASSTGTSGGARYNEQFF.

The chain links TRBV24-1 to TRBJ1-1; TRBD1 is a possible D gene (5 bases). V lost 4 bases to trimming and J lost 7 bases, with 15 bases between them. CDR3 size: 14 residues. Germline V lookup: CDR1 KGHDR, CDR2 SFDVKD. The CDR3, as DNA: TGTGCCACCAGTGACGGCGGGGCCCTCGGTGAAGCTTTCTTT. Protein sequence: CATSDGGALGEAFF.

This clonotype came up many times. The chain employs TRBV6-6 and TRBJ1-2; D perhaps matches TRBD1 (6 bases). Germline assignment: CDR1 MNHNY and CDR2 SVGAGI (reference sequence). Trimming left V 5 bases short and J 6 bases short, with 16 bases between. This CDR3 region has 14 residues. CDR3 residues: CASSLQGFEDGYTF. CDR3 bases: TGTGCCAGCAGTCTACAGGGTTTTGAGGATGGCTACACCTTC.

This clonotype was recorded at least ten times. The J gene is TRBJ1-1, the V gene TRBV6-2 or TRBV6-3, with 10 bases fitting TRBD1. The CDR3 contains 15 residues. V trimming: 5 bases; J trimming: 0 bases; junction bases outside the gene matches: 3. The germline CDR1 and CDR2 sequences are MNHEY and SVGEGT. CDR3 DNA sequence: TGTGCCAGCAGTGGGGACAGGGGATTGAACACTGAAGCTTTCTTT. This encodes CASSGDRGLNTEAFF.

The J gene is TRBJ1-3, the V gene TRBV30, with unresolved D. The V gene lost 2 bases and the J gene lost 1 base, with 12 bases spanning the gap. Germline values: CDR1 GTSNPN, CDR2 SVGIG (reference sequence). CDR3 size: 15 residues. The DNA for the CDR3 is TGTGCCTGGAGTCCCCGGTCGGGTTCTGGAAACACCATATATTTT. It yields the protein CAWSPRSGSGNTIYF.

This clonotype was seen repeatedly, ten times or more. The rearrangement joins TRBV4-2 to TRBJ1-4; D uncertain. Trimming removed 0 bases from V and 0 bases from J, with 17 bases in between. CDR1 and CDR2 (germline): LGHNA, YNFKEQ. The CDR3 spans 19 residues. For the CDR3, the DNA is TGTGCCAGCAGCCAAGATAACCCCGCGCAGAGTGCAACTAATGAAAAACTGTTTTTT. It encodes CASSQDNPAQSATNEKLFF.

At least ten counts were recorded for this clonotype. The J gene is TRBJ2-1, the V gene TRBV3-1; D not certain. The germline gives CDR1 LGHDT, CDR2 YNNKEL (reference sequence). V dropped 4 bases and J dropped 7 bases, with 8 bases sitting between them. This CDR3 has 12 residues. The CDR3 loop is CASSPLSNEQFF. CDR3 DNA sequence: TGTGCCAGCAGCCCCCTGTCGAATGAGCAGTTCTTC.